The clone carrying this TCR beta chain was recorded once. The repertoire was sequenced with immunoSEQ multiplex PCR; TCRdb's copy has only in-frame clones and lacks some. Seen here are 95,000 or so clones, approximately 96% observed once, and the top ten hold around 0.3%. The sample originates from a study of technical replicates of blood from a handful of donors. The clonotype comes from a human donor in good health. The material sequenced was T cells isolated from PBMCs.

CDR3 in amino acids: CASGTGAYGYTF. As DNA, the CDR3 is TGTGCCAGCGGGACAGGGGCCTATGGCTACACCTTC. The chain links TRBV2 to TRBJ1-2; 10 nucleotides align to TRBD1. This CDR3 region has 12 residues. Trimming at V came to 8 bases and at J to 4 bases, leaving 1 base not matched to a gene. From germline, CDR1 is SNHLY and CDR2 FYNNEI.